This is a list of T cell receptor beta chains from one sample in a study of shared clonotypes between healthy human individuals. Clones were read by immunoSEQ multiplex PCR, and TCRdb kept only the in-frame ones, dropping some. The sample consists of around 480,000 clones, roughly 79% of them appearing once. The specimen sequenced was PBMCs. These receptors were collected from a middle-aged woman in good health. Some clones in this sample may be carry-over from other donors' samples. The CDR3 runs from the conserved cysteine through the conserved F or W. A D gene is named only where the DNA matches it firmly. Part of the rows lack a size; the others show once, few, many or a class for expanded clones.

abundance: NA
j_gene: TRBJ2-5
d_gene: NA
v_gene: TRBV2
CDR3aa: CASSGDIQRQETQYF
CDR3nt: TGTGCCAGCAGTGGGGACATTCAGCGGCAAGAGACCCAGTACTTC

abundance: NA
j_gene: TRBJ2-1
d_gene: TRBD2
v_gene: TRBV7-2
CDR3aa: CASSPQASGDLYNEQFF
CDR3nt: TGTGCCAGCAGTCCCCAGGCTAGCGGCGACCTCTACAATGAGCAGTTCTTC

abundance: few
j_gene: TRBJ2-1
d_gene: NA
v_gene: TRBV4-3
CDR3aa: CASGSRAGNEQFF
CDR3nt: TGCGCCAGCGGTTCCCGGGCCGGCAATGAGCAGTTCTTC

abundance: NA
j_gene: TRBJ2-5
d_gene: TRBD2
v_gene: TRBV5-5
CDR3aa: CASSLGGLATETQYF
CDR3nt: TGTGCCAGCAGCTTGGGGGGACTAGCGACAGAGACCCAGTACTTC

abundance: NA
j_gene: TRBJ2-3
d_gene: NA
v_gene: TRBV9
CDR3aa: CASSVGPTPSTDTQYF
CDR3nt: TGTGCCAGCAGCGTAGGTCCCACACCTTCCACAGATACGCAGTATTTT

abundance: few
j_gene: TRBJ2-1
d_gene: NA
v_gene: TRBV7-2
CDR3aa: CASSFDSSSYNEQFF
CDR3nt: TGTGCCAGCAGCTTCGACAGCAGCTCCTACAATGAGCAGTTCTTC

abundance: NA
j_gene: TRBJ2-7
d_gene: NA
v_gene: TRBV7-9
CDR3aa: CASSPRVTDYEQYF
CDR3nt: TGTGCCAGCAGCCCCAGGGTAACAGACTACGAGCAGTACTTC

abundance: NA
j_gene: TRBJ2-7
d_gene: NA
v_gene: TRBV10-3
CDR3aa: CAISVDEAGGQYF
CDR3nt: TGTGCCATCAGTGTGGATGAGGCAGGAGGGCAGTACTTC

abundance: NA
j_gene: TRBJ2-7
d_gene: TRBD1
v_gene: TRBV7-9
CDR3aa: CASSSAGGMRDYEQYF
CDR3nt: TGTGCCAGCAGCTCAGCAGGGGGCATGCGGGACTACGAGCAGTACTTC

abundance: few
j_gene: TRBJ1-5
d_gene: NA
v_gene: TRBV28
CDR3aa: CASSHRANQPQHF
CDR3nt: TGTGCCAGCAGTCACAGGGCGAACCAGCCCCAGCATTTT

abundance: NA
j_gene: TRBJ2-3
d_gene: NA
v_gene: TRBV28
CDR3aa: CASSIRTHTDTQYF
CDR3nt: TGTGCCAGCAGTATCCGGACACATACAGATACGCAGTATTTT

abundance: NA
j_gene: TRBJ1-1
d_gene: TRBD1
v_gene: TRBV18
CDR3aa: CASSPPGQGAVNTEAFF
CDR3nt: TGTGCCAGCTCACCACCAGGACAGGGGGCGGTGAACACTGAAGCTTTCTTT

abundance: NA
j_gene: TRBJ1-1
d_gene: NA
v_gene: TRBV7-2
CDR3aa: CASSPNPISNTEAFF
CDR3nt: TGTGCCAGCAGCCCTAACCCGATCTCGAACACTGAAGCTTTCTTT

abundance: NA
j_gene: TRBJ2-2
d_gene: NA
v_gene: TRBV27
CDR3aa: CATESFVVGELFF
CDR3nt: TGTGCCACCGAAAGCTTTGTGGTCGGGGAGCTGTTTTTT

abundance: NA
j_gene: TRBJ1-2
d_gene: TRBD1
v_gene: TRBV7-8
CDR3aa: CASSDRTGSSGYTF
CDR3nt: TGTGCCAGCAGCGATCGGACAGGGTCTAGTGGCTACACCTTC

abundance: once
j_gene: TRBJ2-2
d_gene: TRBD1
v_gene: TRBV10-1
CDR3aa: CASSSGTGGTGELFF
CDR3nt: TGCGCCAGCAGCTCCGGGACAGGAGGCACCGGGGAGCTGTTTTTT

abundance: NA
j_gene: TRBJ2-7
d_gene: TRBD1
v_gene: TRBV14
CDR3aa: CASSPTGGNSYEQYF
CDR3nt: TGTGCCAGCAGCCCGACAGGGGGCAACTCCTACGAGCAGTACTTC

abundance: NA
j_gene: TRBJ2-1
d_gene: TRBD2
v_gene: TRBV5-4
CDR3aa: CASSSWTSGNEQFF
CDR3nt: TGTGCCAGCAGCTCCTGGACTAGCGGGAATGAGCAGTTCTTC

abundance: NA
j_gene: TRBJ1-2
d_gene: NA
v_gene: TRBV5-4
CDR3aa: CASSLLDGNYGYTF
CDR3nt: TGTGCCAGCAGCTTGTTGGACGGCAACTATGGCTACACCTTC

abundance: NA
j_gene: TRBJ2-2
d_gene: TRBD1
v_gene: TRBV6-1
CDR3aa: CASRGGQYTGELFF
CDR3nt: TGTGCCAGCAGAGGGGGACAGTACACCGGGGAGCTGTTTTTT

abundance: NA
j_gene: TRBJ2-3
d_gene: TRBD2
v_gene: TRBV7-9
CDR3aa: CASSSGLAGAADTQYF
CDR3nt: TGTGCCAGCAGCTCGGGACTAGCGGGAGCCGCAGATACGCAGTATTTT

abundance: once
j_gene: TRBJ1-4
d_gene: NA
v_gene: TRBV2
CDR3aa: CASSYGGGNEKLFF
CDR3nt: TGTGCCAGCAGCTATGGGGGGGGGAATGAAAAACTGTTTTTT

abundance: NA
j_gene: TRBJ2-2
d_gene: TRBD2
v_gene: TRBV10-3
CDR3aa: CAISSHWRPGLARNTGELFF
CDR3nt: TGTGCCATCAGTAGCCACTGGAGACCGGGACTAGCGCGTAACACCGGGGAGCTGTTTTTT

abundance: NA
j_gene: TRBJ2-1
d_gene: TRBD1
v_gene: TRBV5-4
CDR3aa: CASSAGTGEFREQFF
CDR3nt: TGTGCCAGCAGCGCGGGGACAGGGGAGTTCAGGGAGCAGTTCTTC

abundance: NA
j_gene: TRBJ1-3
d_gene: NA
v_gene: TRBV5-1
CDR3aa: CASSLADTTSGNTIYF
CDR3nt: TGCGCCAGCAGCTTGGCCGATACAACCTCTGGAAACACCATATATTTT

abundance: NA
j_gene: TRBJ2-1
d_gene: TRBD1
v_gene: TRBV10-3
CDR3aa: CAISDTGGSYNEQFF
CDR3nt: TGTGCCATCAGCGACACAGGGGGCTCCTACAATGAGCAGTTCTTC